This section outlines one TCR beta chain sequence together with its context. This sample stems from a study of cytomegalovirus exposure and HLA in healthy donors. The ends lost 9 bases at V and 7 bases at J; junction bases unmatched: 14. CDR1 is MNHEY and CDR2 is SMNVEV in the germline V gene (reference sequence). CDR3 length equals 15 residues. PCR primers comprised 60 Vbeta and 13 Jbeta primers. Generated by immunoSEQ multiplex PCR, the TCRdb table keeps only in-frame clones and is missing some. The table has approximately 200,000 clones, roughly four fifths seen once; the top ten hold 1.9%. The chain has TRBV27 and TRBJ2-3; 9 bases line up with TRBD1. The source of this sequence is a young man in good health and CMV-seronegative. Sequencing input: PBMCs. The CDR3 is CASASGQGLSYTQYF. DNA of the CDR3: TGTGCCAGTGCCTCGGGACAGGGACTTTCGTATACGCAGTATTTT.